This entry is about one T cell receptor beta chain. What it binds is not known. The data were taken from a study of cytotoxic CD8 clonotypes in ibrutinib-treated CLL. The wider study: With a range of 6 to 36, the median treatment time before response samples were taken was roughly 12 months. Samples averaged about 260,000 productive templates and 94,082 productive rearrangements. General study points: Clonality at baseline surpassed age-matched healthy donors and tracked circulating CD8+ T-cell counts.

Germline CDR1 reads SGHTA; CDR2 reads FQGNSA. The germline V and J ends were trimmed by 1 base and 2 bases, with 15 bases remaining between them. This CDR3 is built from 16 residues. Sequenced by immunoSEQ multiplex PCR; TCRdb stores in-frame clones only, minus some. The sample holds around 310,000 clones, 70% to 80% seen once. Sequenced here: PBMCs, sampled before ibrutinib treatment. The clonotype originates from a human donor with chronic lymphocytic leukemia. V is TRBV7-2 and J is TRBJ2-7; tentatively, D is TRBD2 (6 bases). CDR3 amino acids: CASSLVSWTIPYEQYF. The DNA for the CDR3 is TGTGCCAGCAGCTTAGTGTCTTGGACTATCCCCTACGAGCAGTACTTC.